This T cell receptor beta chain appears in the sequencing data of a study of long-term antiretroviral therapy in people with HIV. General study results and limits: Post-ART samples showed increased diversity that remained below transplant donor control levels.

Points on this clone: What it binds is unknown.

Germline lookup yields CDR1 LNHDA and CDR2 SQIVND (reference sequence). Deletions cut 6 bases from V and 6 bases from J, with 27 bases between. The CDR3 consists of 18 residues. Run at survey level, the immunoSEQ assay was version v3.0. What sequencing targeted per sample was about 35,000-55,000 T-cell genomes. Clones were sequenced by immunoSEQ multiplex PCR, and TCRdb holds only the in-frame ones, with some missing. Of 9,500 to 15,000 clones detected, around 79% appear once; the ten largest clones hold 13%. The TCR originated in a man aged 35-49 years with HIV. The chain carries TRBV19 and TRBJ1-5, with D tentatively TRBD1 (6 bases). Sequencing used unsorted PBMCs, obtained 3.1 years before starting antiretroviral therapy. Here the CDR3 reads CASSFRQVPGYDGQPQHF. CDR3 DNA: TGTGCCAGTAGCTTTCGACAGGTACCGGGTTATGACGGTCAGCCCCAGCATTTT.